This TCR beta chain is from a study of blood T cells in healthy people across ages. This clonotype showed up just a few times. The V gene lost 9 bases and the J gene lost 4 bases, with 21 bases spanning the gap. Germline V gene data show CDR1 as MNHEY and CDR2 as SMNVEV (reference sequence). The CDR3 extends over 16 amino acids. Primed by a sample-barcoded 5' primer and a J-beta primer mix, a second PCR proceeded for 7 to 11 cycles. From the 5' RACE reads, TCRdb called clonotypes with MiXCR, one entry per CDR3 protein. The repertoire consists of around 1,000,000 distinct CDR3 sequences, with roughly a quarter occurring once and the leading ten covering less than 0.85%. The same sample was also studied in work on T cells of mothers and their children.

The receptor comes from a girl aged 2 to 9 in good health. V and J are TRBV27 and TRBJ1-4; D perhaps matches TRBD1 (6 bases). Sequenced sample: blood. CDR3 amino acids: CASSPLGAGDNEKLFF. As DNA, the CDR3 is TGTGCCAGTAGCCCCTTGGGGGCCGGAGATAATGAAAAACTGTTTTTT.